This T cell receptor (beta chain) was retrieved from a study of blood T cell repertoires in COVID-19. This CDR3 has 18 amino acids. Per germline, CDR1 SGDLS and CDR2 YYNGEE. V shed 3 bases and J 0 bases; nucleotides not matched to a gene: 9. Using immunoSEQ multiplex PCR, the repertoire was profiled, and TCRdb retains in-frame clones only, with some absent. Among some 120,000 clones listed, almost 85% were seen once. Sequencing input: peripheral blood. This sequence was found in a woman aged 30 to 39 who had recovered from COVID-19. This chain uses TRBV9 with TRBJ2-3; TRBD2 agrees at 11 bases. CDR3 region: CASSEPTSGGTSTDTQYF. CDR3 nucleotides: TGTGCCAGCAGCGAGCCAACTAGCGGGGGCACTAGCACAGATACGCAGTATTTT.